The clone carrying this T cell receptor beta chain was seen many times. Amplification of TCR beta CDR3 from genomic DNA used two-round multiplex PCR. Gene-specific primers for each TRBV and TRBJ gene drove first-round PCR. With universal primers, the second PCR round was performed. TCRdb redid the calling of the multiplex PCR reads with MiXCR, one entry per CDR3 protein. The sample includes some 39,000 distinct CDR3 sequences, about 24% seen only once; the top ten take around 25%. The entry originates in a study of prognosis after radiotherapy for stage I lung cancer. J gave up 4 bases and V 7 bases, and 15 bases lay outside the gene matches. Germline V gene lookup returns CDR1 MDHEN and CDR2 SYDVKM. There are 17 residues in the CDR3.

V and J are TRBV28 and TRBJ1-5; 8 bases fit TRBD1. The source is a donor at least 50 years old with non-small cell lung cancer. The sequencing here drew on PBMCs, taken before or after stereotactic body radiation therapy (not recorded which). Here the CDR3 reads CASTEPGTGLPNQPQHF. As DNA, the CDR3 is TGTGCCAGCACTGAGCCCGGGACAGGTCTCCCAAATCAGCCCCAGCATTTT.